These 5 T cell receptor beta chains were sequenced from one sample in a study of blood T cell repertoires in COVID-19. Method: immunoSEQ multiplex PCR; TCRdb's copy keeps in-frame clones and lacks some. The data show under 150,000 clones, 80% to 85% seen once. The sample comprised PBMCs or T cells enriched from blood (not recorded which). The origin of the receptors is a middle-aged man with acute COVID-19.

This chain uses TRBV5-1 with TRBJ1-4, with D tentatively TRBD1 (6 bases). The CDR3 is 15 amino acids. Per germline, CDR1 SGHRS and CDR2 YFSETQ. Trimming took off 4 bases at V and 6 bases at J, with 16 bases between the two ends. For the CDR3, the DNA is TGCGCCAGCAGCACCCAGGGGTCTGGGGATGAAAAACTGTTTTTT. Protein: CASSTQGSGDEKLFF.

J is TRBJ2-1 and V is TRBV10-3, with 7 bases identical to TRBD2. V was clipped by 3 bases and J by 7 bases; unmatched bases: 9. The CDR3 has 15 residues. Germline CDR1 is ENHRY and CDR2 is SYGVKD. CDR3 amino acids: CAISEPFAGENEQFF. In nucleotides, the CDR3 is TGTGCCATCAGTGAACCGTTTGCGGGAGAAAATGAGCAGTTCTTC.

The J gene is TRBJ2-1, the V gene TRBV24-1, with TRBD2 identical over 8 bases. Germline lookup yields CDR1 KGHDR and CDR2 SFDVKD. Trimming cost V 5 bases and J 7 bases; bases outside gene matches: 6. The CDR3 is 14 amino acids. For the CDR3, the DNA is TGTGCCACCAGTGTGACGGGGGGGCTAAATGAGCAGTTCTTC. This sequence encodes CATSVTGGLNEQFF.

This clone was observed once. This same CDR3 is encoded by further DNA sequences in the sample. The rearrangement joins TRBV7-2 to TRBJ2-1; 7 nucleotides line up with TRBD2. Germline CDR1 and CDR2: SGHTA and FQGNSA. The V and J ends lost 1 base and 2 bases, in that order; junction bases with no gene match: 2. This CDR3 has 15 amino acids. The CDR3 loop reads CASSLGGGTYNEQFF. Written as DNA, the CDR3 is TGTGCCAGCAGCTTAGGCGGGGGTACCTACAATGAGCAGTTCTTC.

The J gene is TRBJ2-5, the V gene TRBV5-5; weak D call: TRBD2 (6 bases). The CDR3 is 15 amino acids. Trimming shortened V by 4 bases and J by 5 bases, and 18 bases separated the two germline ends. Germline CDR1 and CDR2: SGHKS and YYEKEE (reference sequence). The CDR3 DNA follows: TGTGCCAGCAGCATTGGAGGGGAAGTCTGGGAGACCCAGTACTTC. Residues: CASSIGGEVWETQYF.